This record covers a single T cell receptor beta chain. Its antigen is unknown. No clone much larger than this one lies a single base away; base qualities are absent. The data are from a study of shared clonotypes between healthy human individuals (dated by TCRdb to 2018 to 2021). Broadly, across the study: A couple of women and a few men aged 18 to 49 years were included in the cohort. For each donor, CD4 naive and CD4 memory were each given three plates, CD8 naive was given two plates, and CD8 memory was given one plate. To estimate repertoire size and how much clonotype sharing occurs between individuals, the study deeply sequenced the blood TCR repertoires of several healthy adults. To increase sequencing depth and limit assay-specific biases, different laboratories used diverse techniques to prepare libraries and sequence TCR repertoires. Per donor, leukapheresis produced somewhere between about 0.9 and 9 billion PBMCs. General findings and caveats noted by the study authors: Clonotypes shared by all four sorted-subset donors showed higher generation probabilities than non-shared clonotypes. Even with the large sequencing depth, rarefaction of the sorted-subset datasets indicated that sequencing was incomplete. Because the study included only a small number of donors, the genetic and exposure-history diversity represented was limited. Sampling was restricted to blood, and TCR repertoires in tissue are likely to differ from TCR repertoires in blood. Sharing across a handful of donors was observed for roughly 5% of naive CD4, over 3% of naive CD8, roughly 2.4% of memory CD4, and about 0.4% of memory CD8 clonotypes. Based on pairwise subsampling, the degree of clonotype sharing among donors was expected to be affected by sequencing depth. Estimated clonotype richness was generally larger for naive than for memory subsets.

Using the deep immunoSEQ assay, multiplex PCR amplified TCR CDR3 regions from genomic DNA. For each cell subset, the extracted genomic DNA was distributed evenly across all wells of several immunoSEQ 96-well plates, and each plate served as one replicate. Each replicate PCR for sorted subsets received around 200 ng genomic DNA, equal to about 29,000 T cell genomes. Purified libraries were quantified with a Qubit 3.0 fluorometer, sized on a Bioanalyzer 2100, and re-quantified with the KAPA Library Quantification kit. Each immunoSEQ 96-well plate was sequenced on its own single-read 150-cycle Illumina NextSeq 550 flow cell. In the authors' own workflow: The immunoSEQ output contained only junctional sequences without quality scores, so filtering could not match that applied to full-length reads. To assign V/J genes and CDR3, sequences were annotated using PyIR, a Python wrapper for IgBLAST v1.9, with IMGT germline references. Any read was removed if the V/J assignment was weak (E-value above 1e-6), the CDR3 was missing, or the read contained stop codons, out-of-frame junctions, or ambiguous translated residues. V3J clonotypes were defined as sequences sharing an identical inferred V gene, J gene, and CDR3 amino acid sequence. Percentage overlap between repertoires was calculated by dividing the number of shared unique clonotypes by the size of the smaller repertoire. Richness of each repertoire was evaluated using RTK rarefaction, the Chao1 estimator, and Recon v2.1 estimates of unobserved clonotypes. OLGA was used to compute generation probabilities for all TCRbeta clonotypes that the gDNA method yielded from a handful of donors. In its TCRdb copy, this immuneACCESS table keeps in-frame sequences only and misses some clones. Where compared with another copy, unresolved V genes explain less than half of these, and the others have no known cause. Clonal size and the V and J genes are those of that table, whereas D and trimming came from the DNA. The sample contains about 1.5 million clones, roughly 98% of them found a single time. Around 0.45% of the sample is taken by the ten largest.

Donors were healthy HIV-negative adults with no recently reported acute infections or vaccinations. Every donor was a Caucasian adult living in Nashville, Tennessee, USA. CD4+ T cells were enriched by magnetic negative selection; naive cells were then positively selected on CD45RA, and the negative fraction formed the memory subset. Blood was collected by leukapheresis, and PBMCs were isolated by Ficoll-Histopaque density gradient centrifugation and then cryopreserved in liquid nitrogen vapor phase. Analytical flow cytometry was used to check the purity and quantity of each magnetically sorted T cell population. Genomic DNA was isolated from each sorted fraction and quantified by UV absorbance on a Nanodrop 2000c. V and J are trimmed by 0 bases and 9 bases, and the gene matches miss 12 bases of the junction. Its CDR3 holds 16 amino acids, cysteine through phenylalanine. CDR3 DNA only is kept here, 48 bases in frame from base 1. The germline V gene sets CDR1 to KGHSH and CDR2 to LQKENI.

The receptor comes from a man under 40 in good health. Sequencing was performed on naive CD4+ T cells sorted from blood. The sample's cell subset or site label, in plain terms: CD45RA+ positively selected. The rearrangement joined TRBV18 to TRBJ2-7, with 9 bases in between that match TRBD2. DNA sequence: TGTGCCAGCTCACCACCGAATCTAGCGGGGCTGATGGGGCAGTACTTC. This yields the protein CASSPPNLAGLMGQYF.